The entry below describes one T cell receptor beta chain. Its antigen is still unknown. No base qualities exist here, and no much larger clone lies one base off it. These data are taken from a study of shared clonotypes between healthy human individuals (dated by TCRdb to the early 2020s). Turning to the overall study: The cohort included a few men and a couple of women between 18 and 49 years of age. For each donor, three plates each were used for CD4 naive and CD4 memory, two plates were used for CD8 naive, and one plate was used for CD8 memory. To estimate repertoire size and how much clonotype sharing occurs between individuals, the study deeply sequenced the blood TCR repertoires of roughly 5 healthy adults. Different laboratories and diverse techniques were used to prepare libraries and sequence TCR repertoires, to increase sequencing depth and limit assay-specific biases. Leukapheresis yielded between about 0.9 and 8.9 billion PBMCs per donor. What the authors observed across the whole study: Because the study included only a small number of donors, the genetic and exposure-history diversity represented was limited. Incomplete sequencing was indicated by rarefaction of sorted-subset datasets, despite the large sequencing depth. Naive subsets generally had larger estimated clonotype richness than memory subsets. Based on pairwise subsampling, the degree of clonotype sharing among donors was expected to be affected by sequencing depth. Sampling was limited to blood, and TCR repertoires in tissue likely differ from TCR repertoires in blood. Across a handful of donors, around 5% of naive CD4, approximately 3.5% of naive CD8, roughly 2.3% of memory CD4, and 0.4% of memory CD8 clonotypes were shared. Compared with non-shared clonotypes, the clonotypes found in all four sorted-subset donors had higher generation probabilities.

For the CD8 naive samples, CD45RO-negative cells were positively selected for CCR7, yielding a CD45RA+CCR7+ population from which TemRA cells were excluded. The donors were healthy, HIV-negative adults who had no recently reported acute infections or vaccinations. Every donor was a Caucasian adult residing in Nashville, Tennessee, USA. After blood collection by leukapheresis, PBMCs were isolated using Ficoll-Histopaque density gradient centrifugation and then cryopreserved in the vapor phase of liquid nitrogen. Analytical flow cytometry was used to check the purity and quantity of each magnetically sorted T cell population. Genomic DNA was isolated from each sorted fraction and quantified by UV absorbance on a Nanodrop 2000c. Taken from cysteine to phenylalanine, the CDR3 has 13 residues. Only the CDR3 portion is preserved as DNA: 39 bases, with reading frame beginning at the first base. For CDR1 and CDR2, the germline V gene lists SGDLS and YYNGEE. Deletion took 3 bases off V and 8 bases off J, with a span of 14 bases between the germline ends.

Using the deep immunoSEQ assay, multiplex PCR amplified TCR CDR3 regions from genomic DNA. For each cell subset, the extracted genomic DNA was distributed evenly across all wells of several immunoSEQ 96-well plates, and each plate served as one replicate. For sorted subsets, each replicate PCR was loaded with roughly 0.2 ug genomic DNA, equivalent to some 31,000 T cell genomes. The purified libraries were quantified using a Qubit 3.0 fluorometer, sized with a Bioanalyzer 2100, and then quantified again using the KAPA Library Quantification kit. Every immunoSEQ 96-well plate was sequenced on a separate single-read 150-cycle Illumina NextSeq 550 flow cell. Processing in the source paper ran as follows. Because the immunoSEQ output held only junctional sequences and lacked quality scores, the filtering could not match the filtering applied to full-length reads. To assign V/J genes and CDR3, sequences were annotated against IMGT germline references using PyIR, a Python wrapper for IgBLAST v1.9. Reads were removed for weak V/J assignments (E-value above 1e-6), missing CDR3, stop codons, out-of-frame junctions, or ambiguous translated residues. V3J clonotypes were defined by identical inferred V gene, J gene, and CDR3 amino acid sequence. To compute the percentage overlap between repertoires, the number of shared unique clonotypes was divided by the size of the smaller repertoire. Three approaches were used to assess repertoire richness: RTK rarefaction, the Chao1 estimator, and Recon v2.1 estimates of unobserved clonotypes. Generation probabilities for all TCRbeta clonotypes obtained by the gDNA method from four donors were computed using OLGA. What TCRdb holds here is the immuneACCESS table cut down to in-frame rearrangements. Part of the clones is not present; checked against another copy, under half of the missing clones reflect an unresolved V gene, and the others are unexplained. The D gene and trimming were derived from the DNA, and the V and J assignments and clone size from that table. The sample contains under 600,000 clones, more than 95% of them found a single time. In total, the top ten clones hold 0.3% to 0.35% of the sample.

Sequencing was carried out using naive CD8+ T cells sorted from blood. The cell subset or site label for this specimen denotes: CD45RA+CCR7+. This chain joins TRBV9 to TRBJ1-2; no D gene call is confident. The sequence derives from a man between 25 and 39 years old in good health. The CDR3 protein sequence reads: CASSAKVNSGYTF. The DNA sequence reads TGTGCCAGCAGCGCAAAAGTTAACAGCGGCTACACCTTC. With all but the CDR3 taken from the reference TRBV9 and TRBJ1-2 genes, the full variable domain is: DSGVTQTPKHLITATGQRVTLRCSPRSGDLSVYWYQQSLDQGLQFLIQYYNGEERAKGNILERFSAQQFPDLHSELNLSSLELGDSALYFCASSAKVNSGYTFGSGTRLTVV.